This T cell receptor beta chain was identified in a study of T cells in Graves' hyperthyroidism and ophthalmopathy. Germline CDR1 reads SGHRS; CDR2 reads YFSETQ. The CDR3 sequence is 12 residues long. Trimming removed 3 bases from V and 5 bases from J, with 5 bases in between. The investigators amplified TCR beta CDR3 regions from RNA transcripts. The HTBI primer set drove a first-round RT-PCR of the TCR CDR3. TCRdb called the multiplex PCR reads again in MiXCR, with one record for every CDR3 protein. The profile shows approximately 360,000 distinct CDR3 sequences, 25% of them singletons. The source material was blood. This receptor was obtained from a man between 45 and 60 years old with Graves' hyperthyroidism. The chain employs TRBV5-1 and TRBJ2-2; D unresolved. The CDR3 sequence: CASSWETGELFF. As DNA, the CDR3 is TGCGCCAGCAGCTGGGAAACCGGGGAGCTGTTTTTT.